This T cell receptor (beta chain) was sequenced for a study of human T cells and chemical hapten exposure. Study-level background: Investigators sensitized approximately 2 cm by approximately 2 cm of upper inner arm skin with 2% DPC.

In the original processing: Counting gave a median of approximately 97,000 TCRs per sample, with values ranging from about 23,224 to 700,000. TCRdb re-called the RACE reads through MiXCR, storing one row per CDR3 protein. In this record, the V and J calls reflect TCRdb's handling and not the investigators' own analysis. The data contain 90,000 or so distinct CDR3 sequences, about 8% of them singletons. The CDR3 extends over 17 amino acids. Germline V gene data show CDR1 as DFQATT and CDR2 as SNEGSKA (reference sequence). V trimming: 0 bases; J trimming: 2 bases; junction bases outside the gene matches: 11. Time point specified: pre-sensitization, week 0. The treatment denotes: therapeutic diphenylcyclopropenone sensitization with weekly scalp DPC.

V gene TRBV20-1 combines with J gene TRBJ2-3; 7 bases map to TRBD1. The sequencing here drew on whole blood, taken in connection with sensitization to the hapten diphenylcyclopropenone (DPC). The receptor's source is a middle-aged man with alopecia areata. Some clones in this sample may be carry-over from other donors' samples. The CDR3 protein is CSARDPLGTGVTDTQYF. CDR3 bases: TGCAGTGCTAGAGATCCCTTGGGCACAGGGGTCACAGATACGCAGTATTTT.